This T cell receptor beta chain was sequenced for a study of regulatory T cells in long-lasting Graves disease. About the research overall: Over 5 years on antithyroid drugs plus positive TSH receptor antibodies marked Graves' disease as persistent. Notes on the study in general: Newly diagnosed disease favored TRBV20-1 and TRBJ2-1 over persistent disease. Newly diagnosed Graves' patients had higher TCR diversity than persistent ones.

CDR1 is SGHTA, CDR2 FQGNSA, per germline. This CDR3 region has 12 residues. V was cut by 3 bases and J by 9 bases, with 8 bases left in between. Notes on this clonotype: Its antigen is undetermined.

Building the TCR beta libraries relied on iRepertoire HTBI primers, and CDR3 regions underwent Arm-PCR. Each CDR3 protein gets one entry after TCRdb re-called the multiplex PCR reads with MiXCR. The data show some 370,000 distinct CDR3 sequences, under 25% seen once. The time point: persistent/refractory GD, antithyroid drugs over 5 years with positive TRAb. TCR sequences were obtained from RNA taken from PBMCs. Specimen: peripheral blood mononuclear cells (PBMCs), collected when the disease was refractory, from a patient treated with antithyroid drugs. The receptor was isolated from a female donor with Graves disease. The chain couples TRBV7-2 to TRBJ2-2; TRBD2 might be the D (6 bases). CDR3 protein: CASSLEGRELFF. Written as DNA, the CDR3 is TGTGCCAGCAGCTTGGAGGGAAGGGAGCTGTTTTTT.